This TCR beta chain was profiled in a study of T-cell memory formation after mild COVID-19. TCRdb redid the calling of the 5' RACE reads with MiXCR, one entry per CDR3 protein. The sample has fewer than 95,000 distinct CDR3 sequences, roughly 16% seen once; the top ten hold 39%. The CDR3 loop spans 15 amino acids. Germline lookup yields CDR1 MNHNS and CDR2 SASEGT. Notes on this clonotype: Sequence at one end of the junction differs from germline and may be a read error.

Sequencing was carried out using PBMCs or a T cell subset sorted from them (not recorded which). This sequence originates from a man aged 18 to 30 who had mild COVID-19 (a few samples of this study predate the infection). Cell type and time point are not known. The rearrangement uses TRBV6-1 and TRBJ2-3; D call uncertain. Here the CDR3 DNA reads TGTGCCAGCAATGAAGTCAGCCCTAGCACAGATACGCAGTATTTT. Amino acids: CASNEVSPSTDTQYF.